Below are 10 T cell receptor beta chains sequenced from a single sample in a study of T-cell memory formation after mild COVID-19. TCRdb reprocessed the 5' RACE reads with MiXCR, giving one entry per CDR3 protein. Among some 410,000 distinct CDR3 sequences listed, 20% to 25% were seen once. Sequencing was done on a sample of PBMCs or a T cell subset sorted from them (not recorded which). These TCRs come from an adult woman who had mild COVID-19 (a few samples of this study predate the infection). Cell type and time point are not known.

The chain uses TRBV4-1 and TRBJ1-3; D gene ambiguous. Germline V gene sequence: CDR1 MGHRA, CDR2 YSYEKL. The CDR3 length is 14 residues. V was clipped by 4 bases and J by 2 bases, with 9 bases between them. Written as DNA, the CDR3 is TGCGCCAGCAGCCCAACACCGACTGGAAACACCATATATTTT. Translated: CASSPTPTGNTIYF.

The CDR3 protein is CASSQDSGIRQPQHF. The CDR3 DNA follows: TGTGCCAGCAGCCAAGATTCAGGGATCCGTCAGCCCCAGCATTTT. This chain uses TRBV4-2 with TRBJ1-5; the D gene is possibly TRBD1 (5 bases). The germline gives CDR1 LGHNA, CDR2 YNFKEQ. The ends were cut back, 0 bases at V and 6 bases at J, with 12 bases in the middle. The CDR3 has 15 residues.

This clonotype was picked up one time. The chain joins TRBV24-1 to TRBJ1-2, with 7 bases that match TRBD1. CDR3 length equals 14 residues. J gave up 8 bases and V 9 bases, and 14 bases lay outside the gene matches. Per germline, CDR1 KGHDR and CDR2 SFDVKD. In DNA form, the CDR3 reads TGTGCCACCTCCAACCGGGACAGCTTTTCCGGCTACACCTTC. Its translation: CATSNRDSFSGYTF.

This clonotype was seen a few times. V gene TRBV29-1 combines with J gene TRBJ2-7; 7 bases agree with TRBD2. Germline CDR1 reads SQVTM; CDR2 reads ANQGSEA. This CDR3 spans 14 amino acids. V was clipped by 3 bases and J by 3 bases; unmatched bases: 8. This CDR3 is CSVEVGGIGYEQYF. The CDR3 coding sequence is TGCAGCGTTGAGGTGGGGGGGATCGGCTACGAGCAGTACTTC.

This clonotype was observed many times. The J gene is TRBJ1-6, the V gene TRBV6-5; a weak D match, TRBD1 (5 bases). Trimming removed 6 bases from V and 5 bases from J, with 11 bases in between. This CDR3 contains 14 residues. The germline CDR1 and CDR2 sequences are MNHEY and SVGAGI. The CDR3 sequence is CASRQGGNNSPLHF. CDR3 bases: TGTGCCAGCAGGCAGGGCGGAAATAATTCACCCCTCCACTTT.

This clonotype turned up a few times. The CDR3 DNA follows: TGCGCCAGCAGCTGGGACGGTGACCAAGAGACCCAGTACTTC. Translating it yields CASSWDGDQETQYF. The chain couples TRBV5-1 to TRBJ2-5, with D possibly being TRBD1 or TRBD2 (5 bases each). This CDR3 has 14 residues. Germline loops: CDR1 SGHRS, CDR2 YFSETQ. The V and J ends lost 3 bases and 0 bases respectively, with 9 bases between them.

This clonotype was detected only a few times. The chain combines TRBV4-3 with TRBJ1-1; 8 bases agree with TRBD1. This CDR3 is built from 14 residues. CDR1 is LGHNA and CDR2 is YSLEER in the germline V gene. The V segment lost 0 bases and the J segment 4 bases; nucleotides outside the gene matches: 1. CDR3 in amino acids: CASSQEQGGTEAFF. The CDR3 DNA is TGCGCCAGCAGCCAAGAACAGGGGGGCACTGAAGCTTTCTTT.

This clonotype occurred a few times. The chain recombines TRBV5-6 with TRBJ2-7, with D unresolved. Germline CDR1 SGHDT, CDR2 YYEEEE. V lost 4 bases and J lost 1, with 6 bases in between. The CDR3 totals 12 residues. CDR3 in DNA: TGTGCCAGCAGCATGACGTCCTACGAGCAGTACTTC. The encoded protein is CASSMTSYEQYF.

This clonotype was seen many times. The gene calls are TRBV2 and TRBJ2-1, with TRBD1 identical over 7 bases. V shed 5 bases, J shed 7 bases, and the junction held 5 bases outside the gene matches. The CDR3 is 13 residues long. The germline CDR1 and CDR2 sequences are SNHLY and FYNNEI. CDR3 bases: TGTGCCAGCAGTAGACAGGGTAGAAATGAGCAGTTCTTC. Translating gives CASSRQGRNEQFF.

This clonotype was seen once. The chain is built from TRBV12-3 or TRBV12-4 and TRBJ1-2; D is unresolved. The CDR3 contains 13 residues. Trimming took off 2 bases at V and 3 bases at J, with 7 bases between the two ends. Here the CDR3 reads CASSLSGHYGYTF. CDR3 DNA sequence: TGTGCCAGCAGTTTAAGTGGGCACTATGGCTACACCTTC.